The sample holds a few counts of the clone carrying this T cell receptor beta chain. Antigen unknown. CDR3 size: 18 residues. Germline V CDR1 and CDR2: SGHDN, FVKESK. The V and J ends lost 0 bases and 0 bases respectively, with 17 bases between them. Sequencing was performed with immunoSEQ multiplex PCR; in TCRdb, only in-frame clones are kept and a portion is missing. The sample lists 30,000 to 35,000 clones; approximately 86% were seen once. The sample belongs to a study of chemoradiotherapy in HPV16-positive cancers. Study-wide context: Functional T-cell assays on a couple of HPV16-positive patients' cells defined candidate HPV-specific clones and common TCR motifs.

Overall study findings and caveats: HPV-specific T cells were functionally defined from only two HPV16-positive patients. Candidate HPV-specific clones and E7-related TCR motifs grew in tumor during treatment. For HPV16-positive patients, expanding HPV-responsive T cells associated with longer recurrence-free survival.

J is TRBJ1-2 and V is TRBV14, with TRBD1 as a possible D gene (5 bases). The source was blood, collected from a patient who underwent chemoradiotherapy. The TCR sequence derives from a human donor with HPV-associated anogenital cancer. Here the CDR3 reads CASSQDPWLGRANYGYTF. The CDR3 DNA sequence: TGTGCCAGCAGCCAAGATCCTTGGCTTGGCAGGGCTAACTATGGCTACACCTTC.